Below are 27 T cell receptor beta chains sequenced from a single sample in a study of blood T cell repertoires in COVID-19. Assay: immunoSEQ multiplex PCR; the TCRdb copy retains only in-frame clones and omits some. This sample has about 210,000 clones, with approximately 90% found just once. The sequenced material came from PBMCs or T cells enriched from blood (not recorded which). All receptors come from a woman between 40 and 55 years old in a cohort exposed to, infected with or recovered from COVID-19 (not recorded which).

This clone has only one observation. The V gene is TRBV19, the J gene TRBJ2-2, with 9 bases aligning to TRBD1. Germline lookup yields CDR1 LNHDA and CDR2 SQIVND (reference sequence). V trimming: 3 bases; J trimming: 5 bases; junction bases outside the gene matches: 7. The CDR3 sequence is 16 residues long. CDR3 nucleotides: TGTGCCAGTAGTATCACCGGGACAGGGAGGACCGGGGAGCTGTTTTTT. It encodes CASSITGTGRTGELFF.

CDR3 protein: CASSGERNRANSPLHF. CDR3 bases: TGTGCCAGCAGTGGAGAAAGGAACAGGGCTAATTCACCCCTCCACTTT. This chain joins TRBV6-1 and TRBJ1-6; the D gene is possibly TRBD1 (6 bases). The CDR3 extends over 16 amino acids. CDR1 is MNHNS, CDR2 SASEGT, per germline. Trimming removed 4 bases from V and 6 bases from J, with 16 bases in between.

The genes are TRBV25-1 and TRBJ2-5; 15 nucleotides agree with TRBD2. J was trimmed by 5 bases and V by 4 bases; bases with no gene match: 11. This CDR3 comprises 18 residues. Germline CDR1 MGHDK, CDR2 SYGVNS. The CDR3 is CASSAKPGLAGGEETQYF. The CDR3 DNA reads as TGTGCCAGCAGTGCCAAACCGGGACTAGCGGGGGGTGAGGAGACCCAGTACTTC.

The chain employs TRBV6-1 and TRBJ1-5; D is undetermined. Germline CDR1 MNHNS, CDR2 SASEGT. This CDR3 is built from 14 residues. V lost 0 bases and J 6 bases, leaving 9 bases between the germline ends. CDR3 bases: TGTGCCAGCAGTGAAGCCGCATCGGTTCAGCCCCAGCATTTT. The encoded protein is CASSEAASVQPQHF.

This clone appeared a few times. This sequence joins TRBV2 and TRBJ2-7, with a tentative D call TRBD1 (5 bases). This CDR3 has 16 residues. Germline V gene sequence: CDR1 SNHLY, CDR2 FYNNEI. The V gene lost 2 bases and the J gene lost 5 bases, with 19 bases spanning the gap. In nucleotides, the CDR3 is TGTGCCAGCAGTGAAAGCCCCCGGCAGGGCCCCCACGAGCAGTACTTC. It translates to CASSESPRQGPHEQYF.

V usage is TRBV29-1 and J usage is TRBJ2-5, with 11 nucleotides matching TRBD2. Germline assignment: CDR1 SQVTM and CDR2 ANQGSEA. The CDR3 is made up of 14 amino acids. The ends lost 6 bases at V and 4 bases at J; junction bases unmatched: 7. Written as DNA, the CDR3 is TGCAGCGTAACCTCTAGCGGGGGGACAGAGACCCAGTACTTC. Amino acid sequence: CSVTSSGGTETQYF. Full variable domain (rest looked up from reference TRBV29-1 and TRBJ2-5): SAVISQKPSRDICQRGTSLTIQCQVDSQVTMMFWYRQQPGQSLTLIATANQGSEATYESGFVIDKFPISRPNLTFSTLTVSNMSPEDSSIYLCSVTSSGGTETQYFGPGTRLLVL.

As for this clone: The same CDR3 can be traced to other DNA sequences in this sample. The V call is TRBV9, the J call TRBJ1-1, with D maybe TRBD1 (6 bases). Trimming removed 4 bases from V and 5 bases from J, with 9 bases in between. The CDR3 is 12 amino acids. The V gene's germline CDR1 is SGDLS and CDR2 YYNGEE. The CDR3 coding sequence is TGTGCCAGCAGCAGAGGGGGAACTGAAGCTTTCTTT. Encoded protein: CASSRGGTEAFF.

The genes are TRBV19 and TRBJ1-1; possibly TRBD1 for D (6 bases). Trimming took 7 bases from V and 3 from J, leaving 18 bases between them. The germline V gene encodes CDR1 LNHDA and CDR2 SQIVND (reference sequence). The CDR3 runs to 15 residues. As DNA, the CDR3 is TGTGCCAGTAATGGCAGGGGAAGGGCGGACACTGAAGCTTTCTTT. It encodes CASNGRGRADTEAFF.

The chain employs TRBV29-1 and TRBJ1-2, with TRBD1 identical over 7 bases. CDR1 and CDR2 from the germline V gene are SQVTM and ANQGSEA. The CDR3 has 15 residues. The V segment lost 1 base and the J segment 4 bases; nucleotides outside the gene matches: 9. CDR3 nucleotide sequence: TGCAGCGTTGAAGGCCCGACAGGGCTGGTCTATGGCTACACCTTC. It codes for CSVEGPTGLVYGYTF.

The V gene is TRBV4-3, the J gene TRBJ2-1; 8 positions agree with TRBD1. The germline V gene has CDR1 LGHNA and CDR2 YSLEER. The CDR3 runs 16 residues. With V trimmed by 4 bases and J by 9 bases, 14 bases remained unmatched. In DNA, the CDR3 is TGCGCCAGCAGCCCTTTTGATAGACAGGGGTTGGCTGAGCAGTTCTTC. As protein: CASSPFDRQGLAEQFF.

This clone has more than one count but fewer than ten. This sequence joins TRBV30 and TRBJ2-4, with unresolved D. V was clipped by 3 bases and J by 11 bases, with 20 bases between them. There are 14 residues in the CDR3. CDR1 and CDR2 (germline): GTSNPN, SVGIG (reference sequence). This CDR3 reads CAWSHEAQKWVQYF. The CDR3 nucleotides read TGTGCCTGGAGCCACGAGGCCCAAAAATGGGTTCAGTACTTC.

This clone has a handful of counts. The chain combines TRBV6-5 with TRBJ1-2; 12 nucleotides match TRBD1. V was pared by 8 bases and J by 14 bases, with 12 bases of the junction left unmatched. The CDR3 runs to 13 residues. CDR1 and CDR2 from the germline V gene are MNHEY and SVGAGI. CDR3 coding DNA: TGTGCCAGCGCGGTCGGGGGACAGGGGGCATTGACCTTC. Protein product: CASAVGGQGALTF.

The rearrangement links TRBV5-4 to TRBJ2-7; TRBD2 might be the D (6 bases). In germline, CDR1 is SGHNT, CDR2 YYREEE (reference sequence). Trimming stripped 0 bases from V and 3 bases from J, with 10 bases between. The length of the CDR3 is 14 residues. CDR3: CASSLGGTFYEQYF. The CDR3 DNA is TGTGCCAGCAGCTTGGGAGGGACTTTCTACGAGCAGTACTTC.

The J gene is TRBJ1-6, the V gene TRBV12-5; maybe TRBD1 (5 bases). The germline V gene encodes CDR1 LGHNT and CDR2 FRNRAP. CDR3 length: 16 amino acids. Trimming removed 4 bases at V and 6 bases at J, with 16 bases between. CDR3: CASGWLRQSLNSPLHF. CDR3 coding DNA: TGTGCTAGTGGTTGGTTACGACAGTCCCTTAATTCACCCCTCCACTTT.

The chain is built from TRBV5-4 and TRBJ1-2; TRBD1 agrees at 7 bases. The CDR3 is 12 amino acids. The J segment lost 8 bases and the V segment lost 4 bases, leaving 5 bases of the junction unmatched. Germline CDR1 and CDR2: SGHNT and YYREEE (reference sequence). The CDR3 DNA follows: TGTGCCAGCAGCGAAACAGGGGACGGCTACACCTTC. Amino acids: CASSETGDGYTF. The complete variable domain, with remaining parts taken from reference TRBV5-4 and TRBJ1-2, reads ETGVTQSPTHLIKTRGQQVTLRCSSQSGHNTVSWYQQALGQGPQFIFQYYREEENGRGNFPPRFSGLQFPNYSSELNVNALELDDSALYLCASSETGDGYTFGSGTRLTVV.

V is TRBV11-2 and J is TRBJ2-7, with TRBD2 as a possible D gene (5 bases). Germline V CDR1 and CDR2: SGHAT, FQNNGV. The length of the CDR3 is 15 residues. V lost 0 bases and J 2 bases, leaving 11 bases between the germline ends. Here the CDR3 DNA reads TGTGCCAGCAGCTTAGATTTCGGGGTGGCCTACGAGCAGTACTTC. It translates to CASSLDFGVAYEQYF.

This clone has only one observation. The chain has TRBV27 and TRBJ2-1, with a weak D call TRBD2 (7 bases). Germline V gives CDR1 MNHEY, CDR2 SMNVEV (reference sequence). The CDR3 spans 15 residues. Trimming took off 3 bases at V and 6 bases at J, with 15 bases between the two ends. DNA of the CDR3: TGTGCCAGCAGTTTTACGGGGGGCTTTGTCAATGAGCAGTTCTTC. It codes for CASSFTGGFVNEQFF.

CDR3 in DNA: TGTGCCAGCAGCCAAGATCGGGCCGGGGGTCGCCAGTTCTTC. Protein sequence: CASSQDRAGGRQFF. The chain employs TRBV3-1 (or the pseudogene TRBV3-2) and TRBJ2-1; the D gene is possibly TRBD2 (6 bases). CDR1 is LGHDT, CDR2 YNNKEL, per germline (reference sequence). The CDR3 runs 14 residues. V lost 0 bases to trimming and J lost 13 bases, with 16 bases between them.

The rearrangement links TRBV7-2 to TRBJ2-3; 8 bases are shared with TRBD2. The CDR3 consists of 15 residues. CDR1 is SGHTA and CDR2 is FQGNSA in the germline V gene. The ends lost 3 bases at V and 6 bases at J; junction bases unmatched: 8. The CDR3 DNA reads TGTGCCAGCAGCTTCCCGCGGGGGGCCAGTGATACGCAGTATTTT. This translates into CASSFPRGASDTQYF. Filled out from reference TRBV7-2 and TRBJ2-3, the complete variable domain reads GAGVSQSPSNKVTEKGKDVELRCDPISGHTALYWYRQSLGQGLEFLIYFQGNSAPDKSGLPSDRFSAERTGGSVSTLTIQRTQQEDSAVYLCASSFPRGASDTQYFGPGTRLTVL.

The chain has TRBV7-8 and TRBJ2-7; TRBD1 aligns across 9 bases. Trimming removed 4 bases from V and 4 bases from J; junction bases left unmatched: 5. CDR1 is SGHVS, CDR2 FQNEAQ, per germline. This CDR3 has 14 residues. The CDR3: CASSSEQGAYEQYF. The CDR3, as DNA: TGTGCCAGCAGCTCCGAACAGGGGGCTTACGAGCAGTACTTC. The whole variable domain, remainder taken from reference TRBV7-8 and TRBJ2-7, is GAGVSQSPRYKVAKRGQDVALRCDPISGHVSLFWYQQALGQGPEFLTYFQNEAQLDKSGLPSDRFFAERPEGSVSTLKIQRTQQEDSAVYLCASSSEQGAYEQYFGPGTRLTVT.

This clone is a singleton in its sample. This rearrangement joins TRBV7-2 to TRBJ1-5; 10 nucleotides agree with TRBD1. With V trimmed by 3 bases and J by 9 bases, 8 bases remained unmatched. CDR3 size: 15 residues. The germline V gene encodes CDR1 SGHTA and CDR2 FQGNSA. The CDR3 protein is CASSFRQGAGWPQHF. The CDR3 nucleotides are TGTGCCAGCAGCTTTCGACAGGGGGCGGGTTGGCCCCAGCATTTT.

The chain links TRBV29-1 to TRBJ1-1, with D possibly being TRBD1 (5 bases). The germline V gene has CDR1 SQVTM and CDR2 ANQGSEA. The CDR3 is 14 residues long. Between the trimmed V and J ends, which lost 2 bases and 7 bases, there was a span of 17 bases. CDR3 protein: CSVESAGRWGEAFF. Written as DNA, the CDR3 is TGCAGCGTTGAATCGGCAGGGCGATGGGGTGAAGCTTTCTTT.

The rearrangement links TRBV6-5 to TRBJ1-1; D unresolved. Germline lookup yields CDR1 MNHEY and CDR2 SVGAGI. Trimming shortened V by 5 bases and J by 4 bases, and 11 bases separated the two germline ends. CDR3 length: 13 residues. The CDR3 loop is CASSPRPGTEAFF. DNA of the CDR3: TGTGCCAGCAGTCCTAGACCGGGCACTGAAGCTTTCTTT.

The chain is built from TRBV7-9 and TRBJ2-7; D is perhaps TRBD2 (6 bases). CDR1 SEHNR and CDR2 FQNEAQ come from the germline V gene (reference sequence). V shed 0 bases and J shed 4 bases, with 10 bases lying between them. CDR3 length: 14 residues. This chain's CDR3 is CASSLAGGRYEQYF. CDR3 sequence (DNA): TGTGCCAGCAGCTTAGCCGGGGGACGTTACGAGCAGTACTTC. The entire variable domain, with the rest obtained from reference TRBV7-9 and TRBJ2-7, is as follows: DTGVSQNPRHKITKRGQNVTFRCDPISEHNRLYWYRQTLGQGPEFLTYFQNEAQLEKSRLLSDRFSAERPKGSFSTLEIQRTEQGDSAMYLCASSLAGGRYEQYFGPGTRLTVT.

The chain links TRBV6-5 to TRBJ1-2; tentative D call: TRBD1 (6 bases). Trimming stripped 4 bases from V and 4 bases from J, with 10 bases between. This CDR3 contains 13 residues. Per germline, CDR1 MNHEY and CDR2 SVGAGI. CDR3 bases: TGTGCCAGCAGTTGGGGGCAGCGCTATGGCTACACCTTC. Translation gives CASSWGQRYGYTF.

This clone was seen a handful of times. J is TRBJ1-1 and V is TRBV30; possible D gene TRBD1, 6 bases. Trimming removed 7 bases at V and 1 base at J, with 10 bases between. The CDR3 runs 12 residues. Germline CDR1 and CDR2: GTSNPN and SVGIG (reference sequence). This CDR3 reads CAFKQGNTEAFF. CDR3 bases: TGTGCCTTTAAACAGGGGAACACTGAAGCTTTCTTT.

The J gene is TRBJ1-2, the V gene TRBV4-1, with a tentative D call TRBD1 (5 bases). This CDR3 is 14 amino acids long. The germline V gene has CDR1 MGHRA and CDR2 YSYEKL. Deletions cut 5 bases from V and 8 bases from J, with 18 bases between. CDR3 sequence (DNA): TGCGCCAGCAGCATCAAGACAGTCCCTAGGGGCTACACCTTC. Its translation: CASSIKTVPRGYTF.